Below, one TCR beta chain is given with its context. The method was immunoSEQ multiplex PCR; TCRdb's version includes in-frame clones alone and lacks a portion of them. The sample has roughly 57,000 clones, around 89% seen once; the top ten hold around a fifth. This entry comes from a study of blood T cell repertoires in COVID-19. Looking at the study overall: The cDNA or gDNA used as material had been derived from T cells, B-cell-depleted T cells, or PBMCs.

Germline values: CDR1 MNHEY, CDR2 SVGAGI. Losses at the gene ends were 7 bases for V and 5 bases for J; bases not matched to a gene: 4. The CDR3 length is 14 residues. The gene calls are TRBV6-5 and TRBJ2-4; 11 nucleotides line up with TRBD2. This clonotype was obtained from a human donor in a cohort sampled during active COVID-19. The sequencing sample was made of peripheral blood. The CDR3 region has the DNA TGTGCCAGCACCACGGGACTAGCGGAAAACATTCAGTACTTC. It is translated as CASTTGLAENIQYF.